This is a list of T cell receptor beta chains from one sample in a study of neurological immune-mediated disorders. TCRdb used MiXCR to reprocess the 5' RACE reads, holding one entry per CDR3 protein. The sample lists about 45,000 distinct CDR3 sequences; approximately 12% were seen once. Sequencing was carried out using PBMCs. Every receptor here comes from a man aged 25 to 45 in good health. The CDR3 runs from the conserved cysteine through the conserved F or W. A D gene is named only where the DNA matches it firmly. Size values are once, few and many counts, or a class for expanded clones, and some rows have none.

D	V	J	size	CDR3	DNA
NA	TRBV7-6	TRBJ1-3	many	CASSLPLGRGSGNTIYF	TGTGCCAGCAGCTTGCCGCTAGGCAGGGGCTCTGGAAACACCATATATTTT
NA	TRBV19	TRBJ2-5	NA	CASSKSDRETQYF	TGTGCCAGTAGTAAAAGCGACAGGGAGACCCAGTACTTC
NA	TRBV28	TRBJ1-1	NA	CASNDPGQNTEAFF	TGTGCCAGCAATGATCCCGGCCAGAACACTGAAGCTTTCTTT
TRBD2	TRBV15	TRBJ2-1	many	CATSTTLAEPYNEQFF	TGTGCCACCAGCACAACCCTAGCGGAACCCTACAATGAGCAGTTCTTC
NA	TRBV7-2	TRBJ2-5	many	CASSRQQEPQETQYF	TGTGCCAGCAGCCGCCAGCAGGAGCCCCAGGAGACCCAGTACTTC
NA	TRBV7-3	TRBJ2-1	many	CASSLRGDSYNEQFF	TGTGCCAGCAGCCTGCGCGGGGACTCCTACAATGAGCAGTTCTTC
NA	TRBV5-8	TRBJ2-2	few	CASSLYQGSTGELFF	TGTGCCAGCAGCTTGTATCAGGGTAGCACCGGGGAGCTGTTTTTT
TRBD2	TRBV7-2	TRBJ2-3	many	CASSRLAGGQGDTQYF	TGTGCCAGCAGCCGACTAGCGGGAGGCCAGGGCGATACGCAGTATTTT
NA	TRBV14	TRBJ2-5	many	CASSPAVSWIQETQYF	TGTGCCAGCAGCCCCGCGGTCAGCTGGATACAAGAGACCCAGTACTTC
NA	TRBV7-2	TRBJ1-5	many	CASSLIWQNQPQHF	TGTGCCAGCAGCTTAATCTGGCAAAATCAGCCCCAGCATTTT
NA	TRBV7-9	TRBJ2-7	many	CASSFGDYEQYF	TGTGCCAGCAGCTTTGGAGACTACGAGCAGTACTTC
NA	TRBV5-5	TRBJ2-3	many	CASRPVRGDTQYF	TGTGCCAGCAGGCCCGTGAGGGGAGATACGCAGTATTTT
NA	TRBV7-3	TRBJ2-2	few	CASSLNLGLYTGELFF	TGTGCCAGCAGCTTAAATTTGGGGCTGTACACCGGGGAGCTGTTTTTT
TRBD2	TRBV6-4	TRBJ2-1	NA	CASTLVAGGREQFF	TGTGCCAGCACCCTCGTAGCGGGAGGGCGGGAGCAGTTCTTC
NA	TRBV7-9	TRBJ2-1	many	CASSFGGSSYNEQFF	TGTGCCAGCAGCTTTGGCGGCAGCTCCTACAATGAGCAGTTCTTC
NA	TRBV3-1	TRBJ2-4	many	CASSQELADIQYF	TGTGCCAGCAGCCAAGAACTCGCGGACATTCAGTACTTC
NA	TRBV11-2	TRBJ2-5	many	CASSTGHPGRDQETQYF	TGTGCCAGCAGCACCGGACATCCCGGCCGGGACCAAGAGACCCAGTACTTC
NA	TRBV7-3	TRBJ2-5	many	CASSPKGGGTQYF	TGTGCCAGCAGTCCGAAGGGAGGTGGGACCCAGTACTTC
NA	TRBV25-1	TRBJ1-5	NA	CASSVGSNQPQHF	TGTGCCAGCTCGGTAGGATCCAATCAGCCCCAGCATTTT
NA	TRBV12-3/TRBV12-4	TRBJ1-1	many	CASSLMRSTEAFF	TGTGCCAGCAGTTTGATGCGTTCCACTGAAGCTTTCTTT
TRBD2	TRBV5-1	TRBJ2-1	many	CASSLGLAGRLYPVNEQFF	TGCGCCAGCAGCTTGGGCCTAGCGGGAAGATTGTACCCAGTCAATGAGCAGTTCTTC
NA	TRBV5-1	TRBJ2-7	many	CASSLEGRGYEQYF	TGCGCCAGCAGCTTGGAAGGGAGAGGCTACGAGCAGTACTTC
TRBD1	TRBV12-3/TRBV12-4	TRBJ1-1	many	CASSLKGQGYTEAFF	TGTGCCAGCAGTCTGAAGGGACAGGGATACACTGAAGCTTTCTTT
TRBD1	TRBV20-1	TRBJ2-7	many	CSASSAQQGASYEQYF	TGCAGTGCTAGCTCCGCTCAACAGGGGGCGAGCTACGAGCAGTACTTC
NA	TRBV7-6	TRBJ2-3	many	CASTRLADSTDTQYF	TGTGCCAGCACCCGTTTAGCAGACAGCACAGATACGCAGTATTTT
TRBD2	TRBV20-1	TRBJ2-1	few	CSAFSGLAENEQFF	TGCAGTGCTTTCTCCGGGCTAGCGGAGAATGAGCAGTTCTTC
TRBD2	TRBV4-2	TRBJ2-3	many	CASSQGRKTSPTDTQYF	TGTGCCAGCAGCCAAGGGCGAAAGACTAGCCCCACAGATACGCAGTATTTT
NA	TRBV28	TRBJ1-4	many	CASTPEGATNEKLFF	TGTGCCAGCACCCCAGAGGGTGCAACTAATGAAAAACTGTTTTTT
TRBD1	TRBV3-1	TRBJ2-3	many	CASSQAQGAGGDTQYF	TGTGCCAGCAGCCAAGCACAGGGGGCAGGGGGAGATACGCAGTATTTT
TRBD1	TRBV10-3	TRBJ1-6	many	CAISEGTGAGSPLHF	TGTGCCATCAGTGAGGGGACAGGGGCAGGATCACCCCTCCACTTT
NA	TRBV5-5	TRBJ2-7	NA	CASSLSSIRGVYAQYF	TGTGCCAGCAGCTTGTCTTCTATCAGGGGGGTCTACGCGCAGTACTTC
TRBD1	TRBV4-1	TRBJ2-5	many	CASSHPETGSETQYF	TGCGCCAGCAGCCACCCGGAGACAGGGTCGGAGACCCAGTACTTC
NA	TRBV2	TRBJ2-7	many	CASYSRAPASYEQYF	TGTGCCAGCTACTCTAGAGCCCCAGCCTCCTACGAGCAGTACTTC
NA	TRBV12-3/TRBV12-4	TRBJ2-3	many	CASRVSEGTDTQYF	TGTGCCAGCAGGGTCTCAGAAGGCACAGATACGCAGTATTTT
NA	TRBV20-1	TRBJ2-1	many	CSARWTTSVHNEQFF	TGCAGTGCTAGATGGACTACCTCCGTCCACAATGAGCAGTTCTTC
TRBD1	TRBV10-3	TRBJ2-6	NA	CAISSPTPTGKESGANVLTF	TGTGCCATCAGTTCTCCTACTCCGACAGGGAAGGAGTCTGGGGCCAACGTCCTGACTTTC
TRBD2	TRBV10-2	TRBJ2-7	many	CAMRTSGTYEQYF	TGCGCCATGCGGACTAGCGGAACCTACGAGCAGTACTTC
TRBD2	TRBV12-3/TRBV12-4	TRBJ2-7	few	CASSSRTSGNYEQYF	TGTGCCAGCAGTTCCCGGACTAGCGGGAACTACGAGCAGTACTTC
TRBD1	TRBV6-5	TRBJ2-7	many	CASRRETGSRSEQYF	TGTGCCAGCAGGAGGGAGACAGGGAGTAGAAGCGAGCAGTACTTC
NA	TRBV19	TRBJ1-4	few	CASSAPGATNEKLFF	TGTGCCAGTAGTGCCCCAGGGGCAACTAATGAAAAACTGTTTTTT
NA	TRBV9	TRBJ1-5	many	CASSVGAGNQPQHF	TGTGCCAGCAGCGTGGGGGCTGGGAACCAGCCCCAGCATTTT
TRBD2	TRBV6-2/TRBV6-3	TRBJ2-2	many	CASNTLAEAGGHTGELFF	TGTGCCAGCAATACCCTCGCAGAAGCGGGAGGGCATACCGGGGAGCTGTTTTTT
TRBD2	TRBV20-1	TRBJ2-7	many	CSALRTSVTYEQYF	TGCAGTGCGCTCCGGACTAGCGTAACCTACGAGCAGTACTTC